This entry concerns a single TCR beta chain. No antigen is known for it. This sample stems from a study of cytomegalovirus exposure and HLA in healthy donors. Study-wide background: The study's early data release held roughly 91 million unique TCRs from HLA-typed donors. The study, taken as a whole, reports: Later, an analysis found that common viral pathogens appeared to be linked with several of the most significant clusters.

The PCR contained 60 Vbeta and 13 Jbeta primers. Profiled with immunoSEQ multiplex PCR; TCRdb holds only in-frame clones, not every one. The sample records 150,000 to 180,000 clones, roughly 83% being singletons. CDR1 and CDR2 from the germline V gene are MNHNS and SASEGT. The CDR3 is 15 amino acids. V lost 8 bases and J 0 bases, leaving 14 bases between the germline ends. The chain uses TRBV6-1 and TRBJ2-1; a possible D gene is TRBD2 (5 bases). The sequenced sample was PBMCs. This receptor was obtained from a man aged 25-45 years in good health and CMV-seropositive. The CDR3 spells CASPKTGSSYNEQFF. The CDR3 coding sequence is TGTGCCAGCCCTAAGACTGGGAGCTCCTACAATGAGCAGTTCTTC.